The 17 T cell receptor beta chains below come from one sample, sequenced in a study of memory CD4+ T cells and cytomegalovirus serostatus. Single viable CD3+CD4+CD8-CD45RO+ cells were sorted as the memory CD4+ T cells. The repertoire was sequenced with immunoSEQ multiplex PCR; TCRdb's copy has only in-frame clones and lacks some. The sample includes 40,000 to 55,000 clones, 76% of them seen just once. Source material: memory CD4+ T cells from blood. The source of these receptors is an adult in good health and CMV-seronegative.

This sequence joins TRBV6-5 and TRBJ2-3, with TRBD2 matching over 11 bases. CDR1 MNHEY and CDR2 SVGAGI come from the germline V gene. The CDR3 extends over 16 amino acids. V shed 2 bases, J shed 5 bases, and the junction held 6 bases outside the gene matches. The CDR3 sequence: CASSYQLAGEQDTQYF. The CDR3 DNA reads TGTGCCAGCAGTTACCAACTAGCGGGGGAGCAAGATACGCAGTATTTT.

This clone appeared a few times. V is TRBV10-3 and J is TRBJ2-2; D is possibly TRBD1 or TRBD2 (5 bases each). This CDR3 is 14 amino acids long. V shed 11 bases and J shed 4 bases, with 17 bases lying between them. The V gene's germline CDR1 is ENHRY and CDR2 SYGVKD. The CDR3 sequence: CASRRDGGTGELFF. CDR3 bases: TGTGCCTCCCGACGGGACGGAGGCACCGGGGAGCTGTTTTTT.

The rearrangement links TRBV5-5 to TRBJ2-7, with TRBD2 identical over 7 bases. V shed 2 bases and J 0 bases; nucleotides not matched to a gene: 8. This CDR3 has 16 amino acids. Germline V CDR1 and CDR2: SGHKS, YYEKEE (reference sequence). CDR3 coding DNA: TGTGCCAGCAGCTTTTCTTCTAGCGGACACTCCTACGAGCAGTACTTC. Translating gives CASSFSSSGHSYEQYF. The whole variable domain, remainder taken from reference TRBV5-5 and TRBJ2-7, is DAGVTQSPTHLIKTRGQQVTLRCSPISGHKSVSWYQQVLGQGPQFIFQYYEKEERGRGNFPDRFSARQFPNYSSELNVNALLLGDSALYLCASSFSSSGHSYEQYFGPGTRLTVT.

The rearrangement joins TRBV4-1 to TRBJ1-6; unclear D gene. Germline V lookup: CDR1 MGHRA, CDR2 YSYEKL. The CDR3 has 13 amino acids. The ends were cut back, 0 bases at V and 8 bases at J, with 5 bases in the middle. CDR3 nucleotides: TGCGCCAGCAGCCAAGATAGGGATTCACCCCTCCACTTT. This encodes CASSQDRDSPLHF.

The chain employs TRBV9 and TRBJ2-5, with TRBD2 identical over 8 bases. Losses at the gene ends were 0 bases for V and 5 bases for J; bases not matched to a gene: 12. The CDR3 spans 17 residues. CDR1 is SGDLS, CDR2 YYNGEE, per germline. The CDR3 reads CASSVVRIAGFTETQYF. In nucleotides, the CDR3 is TGTGCCAGCAGCGTAGTAAGAATAGCGGGGTTTACGGAGACCCAGTACTTC.

The chain couples TRBV7-8 to TRBJ2-3, with a possible D match to TRBD1 (6 bases). Germline V gives CDR1 SGHVS, CDR2 FQNEAQ. CDR3 length equals 15 residues. V dropped 3 bases and J dropped 2 bases, with 12 bases sitting between them. DNA of the CDR3: TGTGCCAGCAGCTTCGGACAGCTACTCACAGATACGCAGTATTTT. As protein: CASSFGQLLTDTQYF.

The chain carries TRBV6-5 and TRBJ2-2, with 8 bases fitting TRBD1. Germline V gene lookup returns CDR1 MNHEY and CDR2 SVGAGI. This CDR3 has 15 residues. With 6 bases clipped from V and 6 bases from J, the junction kept 9 bases outside the gene matches. The CDR3 DNA sequence: TGTGCCAGCAGCAGGGGGCCGTCAGTCGCCGGGGAGCTGTTTTTT. It yields the protein CASSRGPSVAGELFF.

The chain couples TRBV10-1 to TRBJ1-6; D may be TRBD1 (5 bases). This CDR3 contains 21 residues. CDR1 and CDR2 from the germline V gene are WNHNN and SYGVQD (reference sequence). Trimming left V 7 bases short and J 0 bases short, with 28 bases between. CDR3 sequence: CASTPGSGGVALSSYNSPLHF. The DNA for the CDR3 is TGCGCCAGCACCCCTGGGTCGGGGGGAGTTGCCTTGAGCTCCTATAATTCACCCCTCCACTTT.

The V gene is TRBV2, the J gene TRBJ1-5; D is perhaps TRBD1 (6 bases). The germline CDR1 and CDR2 sequences are SNHLY and FYNNEI. V dropped 4 bases and J dropped 0 bases, with 13 bases sitting between them. CDR3 size: 16 residues. The CDR3 bases are TGTGCCAGCAGTGCAGGGGCTCCATATAGCAATCAGCCCCAGCATTTT. Translated, it gives CASSAGAPYSNQPQHF.

The rearrangement uses TRBV25-1 and TRBJ2-1, with D possibly being TRBD1 or TRBD2 (5 bases each). This CDR3 comprises 12 residues. Trimming stripped 8 bases from V and 6 bases from J, with 11 bases between. The germline CDR1 and CDR2 sequences are MGHDK and SYGVNS. In DNA form, the CDR3 reads TGTGCCAGCTGGGACGGTCTCAATGAGCAGTTCTTC. It is translated as CASWDGLNEQFF.

CDR3 sequence (DNA): TGTGCCAGCAGCGGCGATTCTACCTATTCTGGACTAGCGGGGTACGAGCAGTACTTC. Encoded protein: CASSGDSTYSGLAGYEQYF. The chain joins TRBV28 to TRBJ2-7, with 12 bases matching TRBD2. This CDR3 contains 19 residues. CDR1 is MDHEN, CDR2 SYDVKM, per germline. The V and J ends lost 6 bases and 4 bases, in that order; junction bases with no gene match: 19.

The V and J genes are TRBV5-1 and TRBJ2-5; 14 nucleotides match TRBD2. This CDR3 comprises 16 residues. Trimming cost V 4 bases and J 4 bases; bases outside gene matches: 6. Germline lookup yields CDR1 SGHRS and CDR2 YFSETQ. CDR3 sequence reads: CASSTGLAGGLETQYF. CDR3 coding DNA: TGCGCCAGCAGCACCGGACTAGCGGGGGGCCTAGAGACCCAGTACTTC. Full variable domain (outside the CDR3, taken from reference TRBV5-1 and TRBJ2-5): KAGVTQTPRYLIKTRGQQVTLSCSPISGHRSVSWYQQTPGQGLQFLFEYFSETQRNKGNFPGRFSGRQFSNSRSEMNVSTLELGDSALYLCASSTGLAGGLETQYFGPGTRLLVL.

The rearrangement links TRBV4-1 to TRBJ1-4; D not resolved. This CDR3 is 15 amino acids long. From germline, CDR1 is MGHRA and CDR2 YSYEKL. The ends were cut back, 4 bases at V and 0 bases at J, with 9 bases in the middle. CDR3: CASSLKAATNEKLFF. CDR3 DNA: TGCGCCAGCAGCCTCAAGGCGGCAACTAATGAAAAACTGTTTTTT.

The genes are TRBV6-5 and TRBJ1-2, with 7 nucleotides matching TRBD1. This CDR3 comprises 15 residues. V was clipped by 6 bases and J by 2 bases; unmatched bases: 9. CDR1 and CDR2 from the germline V gene are MNHEY and SVGAGI. CDR3 loop: CASRRGQRSNYGYTF. The CDR3 DNA sequence: TGTGCCAGCAGGAGGGGGCAGCGAAGCAACTATGGCTACACCTTC.

The CDR3 protein is CASSLVGDGYTF. The CDR3 nucleotides read TGTGCCAGCAGCTTAGTGGGGGATGGCTACACCTTC. The chain uses TRBV7-9 and TRBJ1-2; D possibly corresponds to TRBD1 (5 bases). Trimming stripped 1 base from V and 6 bases from J, with 6 bases between. Germline V gives CDR1 SEHNR, CDR2 FQNEAQ (reference sequence). CDR3 size: 12 residues.

The V call is TRBV9, the J call TRBJ2-3; D is unclear. Germline V gene sequence: CDR1 SGDLS, CDR2 YYNGEE. The CDR3 has 12 residues. V gave up 0 bases and J gave up 3 bases, with 2 bases separating them. CDR3 DNA sequence: TGTGCCAGCAGCGTAGGAACAGATACGCAGTATTTT. Amino acids: CASSVGTDTQYF.

Only a few counts were recorded for this clone. This sequence joins TRBV7-8 and TRBJ1-4; 8 nucleotides align to TRBD1. Per germline, CDR1 SGHVS and CDR2 FQNEAQ. The trim removed 5 bases at V and 7 bases at J, leaving 6 bases unmatched. The length of the CDR3 is 14 residues. CDR3 coding DNA: TGTGCCAGCAGCCCGAACGACAGGGGTGAAAAACTGTTTTTT. It is translated as CASSPNDRGEKLFF.